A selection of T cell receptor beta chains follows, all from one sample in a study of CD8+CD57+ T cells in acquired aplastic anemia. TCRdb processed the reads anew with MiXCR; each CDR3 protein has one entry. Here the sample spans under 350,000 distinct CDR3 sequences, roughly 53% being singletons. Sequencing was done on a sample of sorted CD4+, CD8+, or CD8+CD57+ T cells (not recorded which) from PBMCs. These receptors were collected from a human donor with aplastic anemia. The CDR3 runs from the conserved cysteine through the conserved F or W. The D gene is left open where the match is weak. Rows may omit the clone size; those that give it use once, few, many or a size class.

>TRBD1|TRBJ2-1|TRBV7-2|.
TGTGCCAGCAGCTACACCGGGACAGCCTACAATGAGCAGTTCTTC
CASSYTGTAYNEQFF
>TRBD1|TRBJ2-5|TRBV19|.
TGTGCCAGTACGGGACAGGGGGGCGGTAAGCAGTACTTC
CASTGQGGGKQYF
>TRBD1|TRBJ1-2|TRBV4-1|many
TGCGCCAGCAGCCAAGATTACGTACAGGGGTTAGTATTTGGCTACACCTTC
CASSQDYVQGLVFGYTF
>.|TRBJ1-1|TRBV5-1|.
TGCGCCAGCAGCTTGGCCGGGTGCCTGGGATTGAAAGCTTTCTTT
CASSLAGCLGLKAFF
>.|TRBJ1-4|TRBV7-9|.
TGTGCCAGCAGCTTAGAAGTCGCGGAAAAACTGTTTTTT
CASSLEVAEKLFF
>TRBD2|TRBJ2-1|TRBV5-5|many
TGTGCCAGCAGCTTGGAGTCTAGCGGGGGCTACAATGAGCAGTTCTTC
CASSLESSGGYNEQFF
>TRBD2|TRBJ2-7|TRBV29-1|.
TGCAGCGCTTCCGGGACTAGCGGGAGGGCCCGCGAGCAGTACTTC
CSASGTSGRAREQYF
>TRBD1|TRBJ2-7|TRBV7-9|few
TGTGCCAGCAGCCTAGGGACAGCGGTCAACTACGAGCAGTACTTC
CASSLGTAVNYEQYF
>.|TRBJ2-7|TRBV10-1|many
TGCGCCAGCAGTGATGGGGTAGGGGTGGGGAGGTATGTGGGGTACGAGCAGTACTTC
CASSDGVGVGRYVGYEQYF
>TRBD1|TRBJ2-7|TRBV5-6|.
TGTGCCAGCAGCTTAGAGCCGGGACAGGGACCCTACGAGCAGTACTTC
CASSLEPGQGPYEQYF
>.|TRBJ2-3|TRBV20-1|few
TGCAGTGCTCGAGAAGCAGATACGCAGTATTTT
CSAREADTQYF
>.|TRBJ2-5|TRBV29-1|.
TGCAGCGTTGACGGGGTCCAAGAGACCCAGTACTTC
CSVDGVQETQYF
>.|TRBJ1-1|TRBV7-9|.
TGTGCCAGCAGCGTCCGGGAGGATATTGAAGCTTTCTTT
CASSVREDIEAFF
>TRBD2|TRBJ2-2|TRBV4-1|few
TGCGCCAGCAGCCAAGATACTAGCGGGATCGGCTGGAACACCGGGGAGCTGTTTTTT
CASSQDTSGIGWNTGELFF
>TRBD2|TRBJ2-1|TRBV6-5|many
TGTGCCAGCAGTTACTCGACTAGCGGGTTTTACAATGAGCAGTTCTTC
CASSYSTSGFYNEQFF
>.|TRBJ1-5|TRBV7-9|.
TGTGCCAGCAGCCAAAGGGGAGGGGTTCCTGGACAGCCATCTAATCAGCCCCAGCATTTT
CASSQRGGVPGQPSNQPQHF
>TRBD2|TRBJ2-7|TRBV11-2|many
TGTGCCAGCAGCTTACCGGGACTAGCTTACGAGCAGTACTTC
CASSLPGLAYEQYF
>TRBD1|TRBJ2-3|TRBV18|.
TGTGCCAGCTCACGGCAGGGGGCGCTGGCAGATACGCAGTATTTT
CASSRQGALADTQYF
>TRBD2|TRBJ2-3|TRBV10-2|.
TGCGCCAGCAGTGAGTCAGGCGGGGGGGCCACAGATACGCAGTATTTT
CASSESGGGATDTQYF
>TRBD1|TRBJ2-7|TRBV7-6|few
TGTGCCAGCAGCCCAGGGACAGCAGTGGAACAGTACTTC
CASSPGTAVEQYF
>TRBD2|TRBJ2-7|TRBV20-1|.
TGCAGTGCTAGCCGGGCGGGGGTACGTTACGAGCAGTACTTC
CSASRAGVRYEQYF
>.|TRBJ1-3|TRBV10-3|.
TGTGCCATCAGTGACCAGACAGAAACTGGAAACACCATATATTTT
CAISDQTETGNTIYF
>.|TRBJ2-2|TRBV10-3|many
TGTGCCATCAGGCAGGGGACCGGGGAGCTGTTTTTT
CAIRQGTGELFF
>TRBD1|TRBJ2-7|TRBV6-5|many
TGTGCCAGCAGTTACTCCCGGACAGGGGGGCTCGAGCAGTACTTC
CASSYSRTGGLEQYF
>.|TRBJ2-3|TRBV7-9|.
TGTGCCAGCAGTCATAAGTATGGAGATACGCAGTATTTT
CASSHKYGDTQYF
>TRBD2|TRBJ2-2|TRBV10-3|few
TGTGCCATCAGTCAAAAGCGGGGGTCGAACACCGGGGAGCTGTTTTTT
CAISQKRGSNTGELFF
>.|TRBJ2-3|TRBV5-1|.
TGCGCCAGCAGCTTGGCCGTGAACTCCAATGAGCAGTATTTT
CASSLAVNSNEQYF
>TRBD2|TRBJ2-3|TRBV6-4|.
TGTGCCAGCAGTGACTCTAGACTAGCGGGACACACAGATACGCAGTATTTT
CASSDSRLAGHTDTQYF
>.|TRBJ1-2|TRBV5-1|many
TGCGCCAGCAGCCAGGCAGGCGGGGCAAATGGCTACACCTTC
CASSQAGGANGYTF
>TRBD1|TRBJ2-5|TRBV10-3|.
TGTGCCATCAGTATCGGGACAGGGGCCCAGACCCAGTACTTC
CAISIGTGAQTQYF
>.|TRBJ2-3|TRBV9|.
TGTGCCAGCAGCGTAGTTGGCTCTAGCACAGATACGCAGTATTTT
CASSVVGSSTDTQYF
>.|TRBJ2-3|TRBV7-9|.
TGTGCCAGCAGCTTTCTGTCCGCGACAGGTTCAGGCACAGATACGCAGTATTTT
CASSFLSATGSGTDTQYF
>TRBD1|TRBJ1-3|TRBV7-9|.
TGTGCCGGCAGCCAGGGGACAGGGACGGAGTATAAGGCCCGAAACACCATATATTTT
CAGSQGTGTEYKARNTIYF
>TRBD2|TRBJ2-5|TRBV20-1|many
TGCAGTGCTAGGCTAGCGGGTGAATGGGAGACCCAGTACTTC
CSARLAGEWETQYF
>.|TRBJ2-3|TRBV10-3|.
TGTGCCATCAGTGAGAACAGGGAAGGTGGTACGCAGTATTTT
CAISENREGGTQYF
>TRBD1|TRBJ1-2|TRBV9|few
TGTGCCAGCAGCGCGGACAGGCCGTATGGCTACACCTTC
CASSADRPYGYTF
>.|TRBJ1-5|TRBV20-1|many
TGCAGTGCTAGGGACGGGGGTAGCAATCAGCCCCAGCATTTT
CSARDGGSNQPQHF
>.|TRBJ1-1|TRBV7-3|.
TGTGCCAGCAGCTTAGAGGCGGCCTCGAACACTGAAGCTTTCTTT
CASSLEAASNTEAFF
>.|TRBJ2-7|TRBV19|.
TGTGCCAGTAGTATAGGCCCCCAAGGCTACGAGCAGTACTTC
CASSIGPQGYEQYF
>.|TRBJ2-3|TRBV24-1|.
TGTGCCACCAGTGAGGGGTCAGATACGCAGTATTTT
CATSEGSDTQYF